Detailed here is one T cell receptor beta chain. Per the original data handling: Estimation of nucleated cell counts was performed using reference gene primer amplification. Clones were sequenced by immunoSEQ multiplex PCR, and TCRdb holds only the in-frame ones, with some missing. The V and J calls and clone size come from that table; D and trimming were worked out from the DNA. The sample holds more than 110,000 clones, 65% to 80% seen once. The CDR3 length is 14 residues. The V gene lost 5 bases and the J gene lost 1 base, with 11 bases spanning the gap. Germline V CDR1 and CDR2: LGHNA, YSLEER. These data belong to a study of blood T cell repertoires in COVID-19. About the research overall: Sites across the United States, Italy and Spain contributed samples from acute and convalescent COVID-19. From T cells, B-cell-depleted T cells, or PBMCs came the material, which was cDNA or gDNA.

The sample taken for sequencing was peripheral blood. The rearrangement joins TRBV4-3 to TRBJ1-2, with D tentatively TRBD1 (6 bases). The source of this sequence is a man aged 55 to 70 with acute or convalescent COVID-19. DNA for the CDR3: TGCGCCAGCAGCGTCTCGGACAGTAACTATGGCTACACCTTC. Encoded protein: CASSVSDSNYGYTF.